Listed here are 5 T cell receptor beta chains from one sample, sequenced in a study of response to subunit inactivated influenza vaccine. A single record per CDR3 protein comes from TCRdb applying MiXCR to the RT-PCR reads. The sample lists 500,000 or so distinct CDR3 sequences, approximately 17% occurring once. Source: CD4+ T cells sorted from PBMCs, taken around 25 months after vaccination. The receptors shown here come from a man aged 50 to 69 who received an inactivated influenza vaccine.

The chain recombines TRBV10-3 with TRBJ2-1, with D possibly being TRBD2 (5 bases). The CDR3 covers 14 residues. Germline assignment: CDR1 ENHRY and CDR2 SYGVKD. Trimming shortened V by 10 bases and J by 5 bases, and 18 bases separated the two germline ends. DNA of the CDR3: TGTGCCACCTCAAGTTCGGGGAATAACAATGAGCAGTTCTTC. Its translation is CATSSSGNNNEQFF.

This clonotype was seen more than once but under ten times. This chain connects TRBV12-3 or TRBV12-4 to TRBJ1-1; D is undetermined. The CDR3 spans 15 residues. V was cut by 3 bases and J by 4 bases, with 15 bases left in between. In DNA, the CDR3 is TGTGCCAGCAGTTTGGAAATAGGACTAGGCACTGAAGCTTTCTTT. Encoded protein: CASSLEIGLGTEAFF.

This clonotype was recorded at least ten times. At one end the junction does not follow the germline gene, possibly because of a read error. The rearrangement joins TRBV5-1 to TRBJ1-5, with D uncertain. Germline assignment: CDR1 SGHRS and CDR2 YFSETQ. CDR3 length: 13 residues. This CDR3 is CASSSDGNQPQHF. The CDR3 DNA sequence: TGTGCCAGCAGTTCGGACGGGAATCAGCCCCAGCATTTT.

Notes on this clonotype: Because the CDR3's place on the DNA is in doubt, the DNA is left out and the CDR3 is given as listed by TCRdb. The chain has TRBV10-3 and TRBJ1-2; the table names TRBD1, a call not compared with the DNA. The CDR3 sequence runs 15 residues, both termini included. Germline V gene data show CDR1 as ENHRY and CDR2 as SYGVKD. The CDR3 loop is CAISSSGQGNYGYTF.

The V gene is TRBV18, the J gene TRBJ1-5; possibly TRBD1 for D (5 bases). This CDR3 is 14 amino acids long. Trimming left V 2 bases short and J 3 bases short, with 8 bases between. Germline CDR1 KGHSH, CDR2 LQKENI. The CDR3 reads CASSPTGLNQPQHF. CDR3 sequence (DNA): TGTGCCAGCTCACCAACAGGACTCAATCAGCCCCAGCATTTT.